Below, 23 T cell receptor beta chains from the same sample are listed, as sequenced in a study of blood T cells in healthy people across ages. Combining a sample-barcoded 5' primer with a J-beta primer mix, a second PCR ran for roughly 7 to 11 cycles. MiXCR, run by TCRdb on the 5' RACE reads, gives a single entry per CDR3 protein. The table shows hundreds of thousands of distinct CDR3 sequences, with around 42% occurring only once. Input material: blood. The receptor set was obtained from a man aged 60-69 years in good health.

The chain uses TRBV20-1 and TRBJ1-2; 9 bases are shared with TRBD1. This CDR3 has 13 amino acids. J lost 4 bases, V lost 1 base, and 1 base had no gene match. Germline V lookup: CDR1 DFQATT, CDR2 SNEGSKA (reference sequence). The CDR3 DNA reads TGCAGTGCTAGAGTGGACAGGGGCTATGGCTACACCTTC. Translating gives CSARVDRGYGYTF.

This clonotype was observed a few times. This CDR3 reads CASSSSRLASLRTGIGTEAFF. CDR3 DNA: TGCGCCAGCAGCTCATCGAGATTAGCTTCCCTGAGGACAGGGATCGGCACTGAAGCTTTCTTT. The J gene is TRBJ1-1, the V gene TRBV4-1; 8 bases fit TRBD1. Germline V gene lookup returns CDR1 MGHRA and CDR2 YSYEKL. The CDR3 extends over 21 amino acids. The V segment lost 5 bases and the J segment 4 bases; nucleotides outside the gene matches: 27.

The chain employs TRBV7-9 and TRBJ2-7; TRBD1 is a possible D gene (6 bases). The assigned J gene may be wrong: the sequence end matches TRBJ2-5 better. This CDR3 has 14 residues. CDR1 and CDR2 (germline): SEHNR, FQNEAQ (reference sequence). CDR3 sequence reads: CASSMDRAQETQYF. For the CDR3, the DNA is TGTGCCAGCAGCATGGACAGAGCCCAAGAGACCCAGTACTTC.

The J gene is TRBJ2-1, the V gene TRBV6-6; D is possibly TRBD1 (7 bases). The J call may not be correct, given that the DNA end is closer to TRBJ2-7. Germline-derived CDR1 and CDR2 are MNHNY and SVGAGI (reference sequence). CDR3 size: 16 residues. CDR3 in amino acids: CASSTTAQGGYNEQYF. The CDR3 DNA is TGTGCCAGCAGTACTACTGCCCAGGGGGGCTACAATGAGCAGTACTTC.

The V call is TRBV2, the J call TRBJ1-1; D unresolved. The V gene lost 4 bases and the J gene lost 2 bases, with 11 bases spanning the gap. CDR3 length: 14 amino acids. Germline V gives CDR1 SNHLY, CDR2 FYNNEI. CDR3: CASSGGDFNTEAFF. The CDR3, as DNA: TGTGCCAGCAGTGGGGGAGATTTCAACACTGAAGCTTTCTTT.

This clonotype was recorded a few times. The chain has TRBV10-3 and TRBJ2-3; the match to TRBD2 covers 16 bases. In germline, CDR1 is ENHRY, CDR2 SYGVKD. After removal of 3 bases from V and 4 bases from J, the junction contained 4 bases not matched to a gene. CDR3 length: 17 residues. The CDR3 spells CAISDWGTSGGADTQYF. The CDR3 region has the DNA TGTGCCATCAGTGATTGGGGGACTAGCGGGGGGGCAGATACGCAGTATTTT.

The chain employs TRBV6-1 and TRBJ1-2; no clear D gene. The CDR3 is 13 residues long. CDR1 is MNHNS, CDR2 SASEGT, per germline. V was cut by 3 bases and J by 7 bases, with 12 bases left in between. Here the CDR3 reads CASSDRGESGYTF. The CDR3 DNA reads TGTGCCAGCAGTGACCGGGGTGAGAGTGGCTACACCTTC.

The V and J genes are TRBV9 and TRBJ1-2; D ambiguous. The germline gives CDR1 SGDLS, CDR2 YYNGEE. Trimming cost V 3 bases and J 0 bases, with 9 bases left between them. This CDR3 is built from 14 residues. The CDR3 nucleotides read TGTGCCAGCAGCGGGAACAGTCCTAACTATGGCTACACCTTC. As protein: CASSGNSPNYGYTF.

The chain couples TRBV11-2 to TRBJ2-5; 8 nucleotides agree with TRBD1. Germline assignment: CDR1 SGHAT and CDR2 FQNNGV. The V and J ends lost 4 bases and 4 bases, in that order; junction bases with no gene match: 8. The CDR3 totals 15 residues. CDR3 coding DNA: TGTGCCAGCAGCTCACCGAGGACAGGGACAGAGACCCAGTACTTC. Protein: CASSSPRTGTETQYF.

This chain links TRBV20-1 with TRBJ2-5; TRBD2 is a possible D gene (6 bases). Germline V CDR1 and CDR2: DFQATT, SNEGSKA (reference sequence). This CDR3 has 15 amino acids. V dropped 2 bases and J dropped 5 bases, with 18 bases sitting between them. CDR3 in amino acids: CSARMGRGGAETQYF. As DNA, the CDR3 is TGCAGTGCTAGAATGGGGCGGGGAGGCGCGGAGACCCAGTACTTC.

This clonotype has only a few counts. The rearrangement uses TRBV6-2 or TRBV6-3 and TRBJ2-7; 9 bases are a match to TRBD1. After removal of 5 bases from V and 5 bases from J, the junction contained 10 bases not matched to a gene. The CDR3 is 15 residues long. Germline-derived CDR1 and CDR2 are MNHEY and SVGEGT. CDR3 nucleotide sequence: TGTGCCAGCAGTACTACCGGGACAGGGTCCCACGAGCAGTACTTC. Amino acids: CASSTTGTGSHEQYF.

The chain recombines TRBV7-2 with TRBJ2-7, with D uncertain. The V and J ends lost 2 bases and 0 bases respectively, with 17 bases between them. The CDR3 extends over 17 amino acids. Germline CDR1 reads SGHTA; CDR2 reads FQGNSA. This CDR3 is CASSLRALDSGSYEQYF. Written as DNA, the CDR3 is TGTGCCAGCAGCTTAAGGGCTCTAGATTCGGGCTCCTACGAGCAGTACTTC.

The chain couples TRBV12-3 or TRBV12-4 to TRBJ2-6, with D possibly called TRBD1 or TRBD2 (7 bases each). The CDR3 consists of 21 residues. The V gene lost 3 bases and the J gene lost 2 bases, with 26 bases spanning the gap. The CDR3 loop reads CASSFITAGGAYPPGANVLTF. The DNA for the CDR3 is TGTGCCAGCAGTTTCATTACCGCAGGGGGGGCCTATCCTCCTGGGGCCAACGTCCTGACTTTC.

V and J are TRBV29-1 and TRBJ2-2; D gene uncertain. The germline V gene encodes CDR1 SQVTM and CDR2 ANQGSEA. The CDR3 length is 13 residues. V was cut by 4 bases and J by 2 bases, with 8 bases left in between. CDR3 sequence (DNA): TGCAGCGTTGGGGTCAAAAACACCGGGGAGCTGTTTTTT. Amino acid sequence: CSVGVKNTGELFF.

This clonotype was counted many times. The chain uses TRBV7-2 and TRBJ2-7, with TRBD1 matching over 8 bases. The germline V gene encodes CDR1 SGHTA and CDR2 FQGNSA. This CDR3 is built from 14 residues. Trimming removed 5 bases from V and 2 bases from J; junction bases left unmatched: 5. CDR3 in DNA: TGTGCCAGCAGCACCGGACAGGGTCCCTACGAGCAGTACTTC. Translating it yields CASSTGQGPYEQYF.

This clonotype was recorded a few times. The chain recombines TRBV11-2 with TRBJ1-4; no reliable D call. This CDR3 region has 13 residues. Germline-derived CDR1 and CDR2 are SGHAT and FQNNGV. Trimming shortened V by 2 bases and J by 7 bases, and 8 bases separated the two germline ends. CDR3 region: CASSLFPVEKLFF. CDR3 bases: TGTGCCAGCAGCTTATTCCCCGTTGAAAAACTGTTTTTT.

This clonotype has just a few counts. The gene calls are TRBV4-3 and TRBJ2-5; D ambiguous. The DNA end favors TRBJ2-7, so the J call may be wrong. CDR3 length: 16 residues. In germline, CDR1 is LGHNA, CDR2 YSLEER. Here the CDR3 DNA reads TGCGCCAGCAGCCAAGATGAGGTCGGCTTCCCCGACGAGCAGTACTTC. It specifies CASSQDEVGFPDEQYF.

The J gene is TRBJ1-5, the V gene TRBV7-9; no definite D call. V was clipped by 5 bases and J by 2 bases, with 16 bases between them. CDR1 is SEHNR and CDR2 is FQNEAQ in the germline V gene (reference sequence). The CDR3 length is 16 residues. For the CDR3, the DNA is TGTGCCAGCAGCCCAGGACGTTCGACTGGCAATCAGCCCCAGCATTTT. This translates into CASSPGRSTGNQPQHF.

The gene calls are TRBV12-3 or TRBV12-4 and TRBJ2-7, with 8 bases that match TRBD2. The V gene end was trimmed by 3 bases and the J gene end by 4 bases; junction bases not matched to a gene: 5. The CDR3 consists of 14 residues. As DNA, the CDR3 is TGTGCCAGCAGTTTCCAGACTAGCGCGTACGAGCAGTACTTC. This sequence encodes CASSFQTSAYEQYF.

CDR3 sequence (DNA): TGTGCCAGCAGCGCACAGACCGGGGGTGACACAGATACGCAGTATTTT. It yields the protein CASSAQTGGDTDTQYF. This chain links TRBV9 with TRBJ2-3; D may be TRBD2 (6 bases). The CDR3 length is 16 residues. CDR1 and CDR2 (germline): SGDLS, YYNGEE. Trimming removed 3 bases at V and 2 bases at J, with 16 bases between. Using reference TRBV9 and TRBJ2-3 for the parts outside the CDR3, the full variable domain is DSGVTQTPKHLITATGQRVTLRCSPRSGDLSVYWYQQSLDQGLQFLIQYYNGEERAKGNILERFSAQQFPDLHSELNLSSLELGDSALYFCASSAQTGGDTDTQYFGPGTRLTVL.

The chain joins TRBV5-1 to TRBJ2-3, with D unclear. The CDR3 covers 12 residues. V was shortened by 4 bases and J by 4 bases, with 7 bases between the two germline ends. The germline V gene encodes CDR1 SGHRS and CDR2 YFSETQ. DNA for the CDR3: TGCGCCAGCAGCGAGGACCCAGATACGCAGTATTTT. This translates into CASSEDPDTQYF. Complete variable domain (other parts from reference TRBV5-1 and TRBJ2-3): KAGVTQTPRYLIKTRGQQVTLSCSPISGHRSVSWYQQTPGQGLQFLFEYFSETQRNKGNFPGRFSGRQFSNSRSEMNVSTLELGDSALYLCASSEDPDTQYFGPGTRLTVL.

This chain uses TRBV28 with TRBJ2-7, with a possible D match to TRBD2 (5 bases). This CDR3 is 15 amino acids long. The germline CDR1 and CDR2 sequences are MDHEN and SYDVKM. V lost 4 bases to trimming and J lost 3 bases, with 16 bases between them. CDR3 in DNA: TGTGCCAGCAGTTCAGTAGCTAGAGGGATCTACGAGCAGTACTTC. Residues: CASSSVARGIYEQYF.

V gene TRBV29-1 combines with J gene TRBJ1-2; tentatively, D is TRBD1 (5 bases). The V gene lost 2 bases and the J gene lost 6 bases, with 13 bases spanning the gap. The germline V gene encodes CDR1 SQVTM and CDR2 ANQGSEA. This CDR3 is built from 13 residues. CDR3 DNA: TGCAGCGTTGAACTTGGGGGGGATCATGGCTACACCTTC. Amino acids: CSVELGGDHGYTF.